What follows are 23 T cell receptor beta chains derived from one specimen sequenced in a study of radiation and T cells in renal cell carcinoma. This sample's time point: blood 2 weeks post-SBRT. Treatment in this sample: 15 Gy SBRT to primary tumor, nephrectomy 4 weeks later. Sequencing was performed with immunoSEQ multiplex PCR; in TCRdb, only in-frame clones are kept and a portion is missing. The sample carries 160,000 or so clones, roughly 87% recorded once. The material was blood, obtained from a patient whose treatment included radiotherapy and nephrectomy. The receptors were sampled from a woman aged 45-60 years with renal cell carcinoma.

This chain joins TRBV5-8 and TRBJ2-2; 9 nucleotides align to TRBD1. CDR3 length: 15 residues. Per germline, CDR1 SGHTS and CDR2 YDEGEE. With V trimmed by 4 bases and J by 2 bases, 3 bases remained unmatched. The CDR3 loop is CASSHRGRNTGELFF. The CDR3 nucleotides read TGTGCCAGCAGCCACAGGGGGCGTAACACCGGGGAGCTGTTTTTT.

The rearrangement joins TRBV15 to TRBJ2-1; 9 bases are shared with TRBD1. V shed 1 base and J 8 bases; nucleotides not matched to a gene: 9. This CDR3 is 16 amino acids long. Germline V gene sequence: CDR1 LNHNV, CDR2 YYDKDF (reference sequence). The CDR3 is CATSRAHRGQYHEQFF. As DNA, the CDR3 is TGTGCCACCAGCAGAGCGCACAGGGGGCAGTATCATGAGCAGTTCTTC.

J is TRBJ2-7 and V is TRBV5-1; TRBD1 matches 9 bases. Trimming at V came to 2 bases and at J to 4 bases, leaving 10 bases not matched to a gene. This CDR3 is 16 amino acids long. Germline V CDR1 and CDR2: SGHRS, YFSETQ. The CDR3 protein is CASSLQRTGGYYEQYF. CDR3 coding DNA: TGCGCCAGCAGCTTACAACGAACAGGGGGCTATTACGAGCAGTACTTC.

The chain links TRBV4-3 to TRBJ1-2; perhaps TRBD1 as D (6 bases). The length of the CDR3 is 15 residues. Looked up from germline, CDR1 is LGHNA and CDR2 is YSLEER. The germline V and J ends were trimmed by 0 bases and 8 bases, with 16 bases remaining between them. The DNA of the CDR3 is TGCGCCAGCAGCCAAGATCTCTCCAGGGGTTACGGCTACACCTTC. It translates to CASSQDLSRGYGYTF.

By share of the sample, this clone is medium-sized. This sequence joins TRBV6-1 and TRBJ2-4; D is unclear. Between the trimmed V and J ends, which lost 4 bases and 5 bases, there was a span of 15 bases. Germline-derived CDR1 and CDR2 are MNHNS and SASEGT. CDR3 length equals 15 residues. The DNA for the CDR3 is TGTGCCAGCAGTGTCGAGACCTACAGCCAAAACATTCAGTACTTC. Amino acids: CASSVETYSQNIQYF.

J is TRBJ2-7 and V is TRBV11-1; D gene ambiguous. The CDR3 sequence is 13 residues long. Germline V gene lookup returns CDR1 SGHAT and CDR2 FQDESV (reference sequence). With 1 base removed from V and 3 bases from J, the gap between germline ends came to 7 bases. The CDR3 DNA reads TGTGCCAGCAGCTTAGAACGCTACTACGAGCAGTACTTC. This sequence encodes CASSLERYYEQYF.

The V call is TRBV19, the J call TRBJ2-6, with 7 bases identical to TRBD1. Germline CDR1 is LNHDA and CDR2 is SQIVND (reference sequence). V was clipped by 7 bases and J by 2 bases; unmatched bases: 8. The CDR3 length is 16 residues. The CDR3 bases are TGTGCCAGTACTCGGGACAGATCTCCTGGGGCCAACGTCCTGACTTTC. The encoded protein is CASTRDRSPGANVLTF.

The J gene is TRBJ2-3, the V gene TRBV19; possibly TRBD2 for D (6 bases). Germline V gene lookup returns CDR1 LNHDA and CDR2 SQIVND (reference sequence). Trimming removed 6 bases at V and 4 bases at J, with 11 bases between. The CDR3 runs 13 residues. CDR3 sequence (DNA): TGTGCCAGTAGCGTTACGGGGGCAGATACGCAGTATTTT. This gives the protein CASSVTGADTQYF.

The J gene is TRBJ2-1, the V gene TRBV6-1; D remains unclear. The CDR3 totals 16 residues. Per the germline V gene, CDR1 is MNHNS and CDR2 is SASEGT. Trimming shortened V by 0 bases and J by 2 bases, and 11 bases separated the two germline ends. CDR3 sequence reads: CASSEADRPPYNEQFF. The DNA for the CDR3 is TGTGCCAGCAGTGAAGCGGACCGCCCGCCCTACAATGAGCAGTTCTTC.

The chain is built from TRBV6-6 and TRBJ2-5, with D tentatively TRBD2 (5 bases). This CDR3 spans 16 amino acids. From germline, CDR1 is MNHNY and CDR2 SVGAGI (reference sequence). With 4 bases removed from V and 2 bases from J, the gap between germline ends came to 17 bases. CDR3 DNA sequence: TGTGCCAGCAGTTTACCCCTCCGGGGTTCACAAGAGACCCAGTACTTC. The encoded protein is CASSLPLRGSQETQYF.

The V and J genes are TRBV2 and TRBJ1-6; 8 bases align to TRBD1. V shed 6 bases and J 6 bases; nucleotides not matched to a gene: 7. This CDR3 has 15 amino acids. Germline V lookup: CDR1 SNHLY, CDR2 FYNNEI. CDR3 in DNA: TGTGCCAGCAGCGGACAGGGAACGATTAATTCACCCCTCCACTTT. Protein: CASSGQGTINSPLHF.

The V call is TRBV4-3, the J call TRBJ1-4, with 8 bases fitting TRBD1. V lost 4 bases and J lost 4; bases outside the gene matches: 11. The CDR3 extends over 17 amino acids. Germline V lookup: CDR1 LGHNA, CDR2 YSLEER. CDR3 bases: TGCGCCAGCAGCCTAACAGCCCCGGGACAGGTTAATGAAAAACTGTTTTTT. This sequence encodes CASSLTAPGQVNEKLFF.

This chain joins TRBV7-2 and TRBJ2-7; 15 bases line up with TRBD2. Trimming at V came to 3 bases and at J to 0 bases, leaving 6 bases not matched to a gene. The CDR3 totals 18 residues. Germline values: CDR1 SGHTA, CDR2 FQGNSA. CDR3 DNA sequence: TGTGCCAGCAGCTTTATGGGACTAGCGGGGGGTAGCTCCTACGAGCAGTACTTC. As protein: CASSFMGLAGGSSYEQYF.

The J gene is TRBJ2-7, the V gene TRBV15; D uncertain. The CDR3 has 16 residues. The V gene's germline CDR1 is LNHNV and CDR2 YYDKDF (reference sequence). Trimming took off 0 bases at V and 3 bases at J, with 15 bases between the two ends. The CDR3 here is CATSRDLSAGNYEQYF. The CDR3 DNA is TGTGCCACCAGCAGAGATTTGAGCGCCGGCAACTACGAGCAGTACTTC.

V and J are TRBV7-9 and TRBJ1-1; 7 bases are shared with TRBD1. With 3 bases clipped from V and 2 bases from J, the junction kept 6 bases outside the gene matches. Germline loops: CDR1 SEHNR, CDR2 FQNEAQ (reference sequence). CDR3 size: 15 residues. In DNA, the CDR3 is TGTGCCAGCAGCTTGGGACAGATGGGAAACACTGAAGCTTTCTTT. This encodes CASSLGQMGNTEAFF.

The V gene is TRBV19, the J gene TRBJ1-2, with TRBD1 identical over 9 bases. This CDR3 contains 14 residues. J was trimmed by 7 bases and V by 9 bases; bases with no gene match: 12. The V gene's germline CDR1 is LNHDA and CDR2 SQIVND (reference sequence). The CDR3 bases are TGTGCCAGCCAACCACAGGGGGCGCGTTTTGGCTACACCTTC. Its protein is CASQPQGARFGYTF.

This chain links TRBV5-6 with TRBJ2-3; D is possibly TRBD1 or TRBD2 (5 bases each). Germline V gene data show CDR1 as SGHDT and CDR2 as YYEEEE. Trimming took 6 bases from V and 4 from J, leaving 18 bases between them. CDR3 size: 15 residues. CDR3 region: CASNNPGTWADTQYF. The CDR3 DNA reads TGTGCCAGCAACAACCCCGGGACCTGGGCAGATACGCAGTATTTT.

This chain links TRBV19 with TRBJ2-3; no clear D. This CDR3 comprises 11 residues. Germline assignment: CDR1 LNHDA and CDR2 SQIVND (reference sequence). V lost 5 bases and J 4 bases, leaving 4 bases between the germline ends. CDR3 sequence: CASSDPDTQYF. In DNA form, the CDR3 reads TGTGCCAGTAGTGATCCAGATACGCAGTATTTT.

This sequence joins TRBV6-5 and TRBJ1-2, with D possibly being TRBD1 (6 bases). V was trimmed by 4 bases and J by 8 bases, leaving 20 bases between them. Germline-derived CDR1 and CDR2 are MNHEY and SVGAGI. The CDR3 is 15 residues long. The CDR3 spells CASSSLPTGTMGYTF. CDR3 in DNA: TGTGCCAGCAGTTCCCTCCCGACAGGTACTATGGGCTACACCTTC.

The V call is TRBV5-1, the J call TRBJ2-3, with D perhaps matching TRBD2 (5 bases). This CDR3 has 13 amino acids. The germline V and J ends were trimmed by 4 bases and 5 bases, with 11 bases remaining between them. The germline gives CDR1 SGHRS, CDR2 YFSETQ. The CDR3 sequence is CASSADGVDTQYF. For the CDR3, the DNA is TGCGCCAGCAGCGCGGACGGGGTAGATACGCAGTATTTT.

V gene TRBV4-1 combines with J gene TRBJ2-3; tentatively, D is TRBD2 (5 bases). From germline, CDR1 is MGHRA and CDR2 YSYEKL. The CDR3 is made up of 13 amino acids. Between the trimmed V and J ends, which lost 6 bases and 3 bases, there was a span of 10 bases. The CDR3 loop is CASRSTRTDTQYF. DNA of the CDR3: TGCGCCAGCAGATCCACTAGAACAGATACGCAGTATTTT.

Written as DNA, the CDR3 is TGTGCCAGCAGTTACGCCAGGATTCGGGAGACCCAGTACTTC. Protein sequence: CASSYARIRETQYF. The chain carries TRBV6-6 and TRBJ2-5; no clear D. V was pared by 2 bases and J by 5 bases, with 12 bases between. This CDR3 spans 14 amino acids. Germline V lookup: CDR1 MNHNY, CDR2 SVGAGI (reference sequence).

The rearrangement links TRBV19 to TRBJ1-5, with 11 bases that match TRBD1. The length of the CDR3 is 16 residues. The germline V gene has CDR1 LNHDA and CDR2 SQIVND (reference sequence). V lost 3 bases, J lost 5 bases, and 6 bases stayed unmatched. CDR3 sequence (DNA): TGTGCCAGTAGTATGACTGGACAGGGGGCAGATCAGCCCCAGCATTTT. Amino acid sequence: CASSMTGQGADQPQHF.